What follows describes a single TCR beta chain. With 2 bases removed from V and 0 bases from J, the gap between germline ends came to 8 bases. Germline assignment: CDR1 MDHEN and CDR2 SYDVKM. This CDR3 has 15 amino acids. This sample is part of a study of control samples from healthy donors and cancer patients. Method: immunoSEQ multiplex PCR; TCRdb's copy keeps in-frame clones and lacks some. The table has 150,000 or so clones, under 95% seen once. The TCR was taken from a man between 40 and 49 years old in good health. V usage is TRBV28 and J usage is TRBJ1-5; perhaps TRBD1 as D (6 bases). Sequences were obtained from blood. The DNA of the CDR3 is TGTGCCAGCAGTTTAGACAGGTATAGCAATCAGCCCCAGCATTTT. It specifies CASSLDRYSNQPQHF.